This T cell receptor beta chain was documented in a study of molecular identifiers for immune sequencing clone quantification. Each library that profiled naive CD8 cells came from approximately 20,000 to 1,000,000 sorted cells with 10%, 30% or 50% RNA. This clonotype was seen many times. Its specificity is not known. Study-wide findings and caveats: For effector cells, clones above 20 RNA copies held over 97% of molecules; for naive cells, under 1%. Jurkat TCR RNA spiked in from one cell (amid over 850,000 naive cells) was reportedly detectable.

It was with previously described methods and listed TCR primers that bulk TCR libraries were made. Each CDR3 protein gets one entry after TCRdb re-called the PCR reads with MiXCR. The sample yields over 60,000 distinct CDR3 sequences, 19% seen once. The TCR was taken from a human donor in good health. Some libraries in this study had Jurkat cell RNA spiked in. Sequencing was done on a sample of naive CD8+ T cells from blood, with Jurkat cell RNA spiked in. The subset denotes: FACS-sorted CD8+CD4-CCR7+CD45RA+ naive T cells.

CDR3 DNA: TGCAGTGCTAGTCTGGGCGGGGGCTCCGGTACGCAGTATTTT. Protein: CSASLGGGSGTQYF. The chain combines TRBV20-1 with TRBJ2-3; D is perhaps TRBD2 (7 bases). Trimming took 3 bases from V and 8 from J, leaving 18 bases between them. The CDR3 spans 14 residues. Germline assignment: CDR1 DFQATT and CDR2 SNEGSKA (reference sequence).